By share, the clone carrying this T cell receptor beta chain counts as medium-sized (0.01 to 0.1%). The data are from a study of spatial heterogeneity in lung cancer. Study context: The library had UMIs, and each TCR and UMI pair averaged more than ten raw reads.

From the 5' RACE reads, TCRdb called clonotypes with MiXCR, one entry per CDR3 protein. The sample consists of a few thousand distinct CDR3 sequences, about 28% of them appearing once. Time point meaning: blood at routine non-recurrence follow-up after resection. CDR3 length: 15 amino acids. Germline CDR1 is MDHEN and CDR2 is SYDVKM. V lost 10 bases, J lost 4 bases, and 19 bases lay in between. The TCR comes from a male donor with early-stage non-small cell lung cancer. This rearrangement joins TRBV28 to TRBJ2-2; a possible D gene is TRBD2 (6 bases). Here the sequenced sample was PBMCs, taken at follow-up. This CDR3 is CATSGGALATGELFF. DNA for the CDR3: TGTGCCACCTCTGGAGGGGCGCTTGCCACCGGGGAGCTGTTTTTT.